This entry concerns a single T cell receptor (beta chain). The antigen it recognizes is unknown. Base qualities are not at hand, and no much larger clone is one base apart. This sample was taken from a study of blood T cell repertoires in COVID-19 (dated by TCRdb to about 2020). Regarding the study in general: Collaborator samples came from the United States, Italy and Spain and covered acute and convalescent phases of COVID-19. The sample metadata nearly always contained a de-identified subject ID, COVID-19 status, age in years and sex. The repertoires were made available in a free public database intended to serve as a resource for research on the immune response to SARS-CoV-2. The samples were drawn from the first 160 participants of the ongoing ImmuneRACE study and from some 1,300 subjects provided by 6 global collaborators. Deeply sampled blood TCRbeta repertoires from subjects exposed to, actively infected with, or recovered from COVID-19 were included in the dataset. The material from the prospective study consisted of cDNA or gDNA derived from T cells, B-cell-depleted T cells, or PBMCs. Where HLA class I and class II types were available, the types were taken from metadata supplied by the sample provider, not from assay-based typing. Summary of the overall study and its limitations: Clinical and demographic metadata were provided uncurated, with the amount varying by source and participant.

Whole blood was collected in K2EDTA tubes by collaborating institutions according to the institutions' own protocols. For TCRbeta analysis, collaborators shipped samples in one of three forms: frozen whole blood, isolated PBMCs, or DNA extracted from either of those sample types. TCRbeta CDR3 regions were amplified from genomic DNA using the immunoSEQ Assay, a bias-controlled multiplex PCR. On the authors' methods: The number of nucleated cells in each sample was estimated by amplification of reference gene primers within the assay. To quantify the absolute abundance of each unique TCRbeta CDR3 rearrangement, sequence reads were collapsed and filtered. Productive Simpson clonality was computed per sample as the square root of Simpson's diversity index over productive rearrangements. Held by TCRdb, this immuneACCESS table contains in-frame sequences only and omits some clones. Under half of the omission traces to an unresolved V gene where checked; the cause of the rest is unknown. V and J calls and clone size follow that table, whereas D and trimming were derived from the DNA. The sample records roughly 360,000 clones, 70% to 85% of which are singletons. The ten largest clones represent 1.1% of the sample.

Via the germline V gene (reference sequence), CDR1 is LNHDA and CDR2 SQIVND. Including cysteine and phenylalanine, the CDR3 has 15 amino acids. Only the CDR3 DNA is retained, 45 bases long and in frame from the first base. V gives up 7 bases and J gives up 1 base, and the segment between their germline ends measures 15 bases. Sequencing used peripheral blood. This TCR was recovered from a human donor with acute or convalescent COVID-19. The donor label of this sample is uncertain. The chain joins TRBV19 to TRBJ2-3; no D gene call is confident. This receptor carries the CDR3 CASTSSLGRTDTQYF. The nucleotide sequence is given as TGTGCCAGTACCTCGTCCCTAGGTCGCACAGATACGCAGTATTTT.